This T cell receptor (beta chain) was captured in a study of shared clonotypes between healthy human individuals. Whole-study context: Per donor, three plates held CD4 naive cells, three held CD4 memory, two held CD8 naive and one held CD8 memory. General study findings and limits: Read depth was anticipated to influence clonotype sharing among donors.

The CD4+ fraction was divided into a CD45RA+ naive subset and a CD45RA-negative memory subset. The V and J ends lost 10 bases and 0 bases, in that order; junction bases with no gene match: 12. This CDR3 spans 15 amino acids. Germline loops: CDR1 ENHRY, CDR2 SYGVKD. Only in-frame clones appear in the TCRdb table, and some are missing; sequencing was by immunoSEQ multiplex PCR. The sample records approximately 1.4 million clones, 95% to 99% being singletons. Notes on this clone: The target antigen is unknown.

The source material was naive CD4+ T cells sorted from blood. Subset denoted: CD45RA+ positively selected. The receptor comes from a man under 40 in good health. The chain has TRBV10-3 and TRBJ2-7; the match to TRBD2 covers 7 bases. CDR3 in amino acids: CATNAGGGNSYEQYF. The CDR3 nucleotides are TGTGCCACGAATGCTGGGGGAGGGAACTCCTACGAGCAGTACTTC.